A selection of T cell receptor beta chains follows, all from one sample in a study of blood T cell repertoires in COVID-19. Generated by immunoSEQ multiplex PCR, the TCRdb table keeps only in-frame clones and is missing some. Counted here are tens of thousands of clones, around 87% occurring once; the ten biggest clones make up 7% to 9%. Sequenced: peripheral blood. Source of these receptors: a human donor with acute or convalescent COVID-19. The donor label of this sample is uncertain. Both conserved end residues are part of each CDR3.

CASSSPGKSYEQYF,TRBJ2-7,TRBV6-5
CASSSGSLGEQYF,TRBJ2-7,TRBV27
CATAPPGGGSNQPQHF,TRBJ1-5,TRBV28
CASSTGQGPYEQYF,TRBJ2-7,TRBV2
CASSPKGGNSPLHF,TRBJ1-6,TRBV5-6
CASGFTGTSGYNEQFF,TRBJ2-1,TRBV12-5
CASSQGQGTNEKLFF,TRBJ1-4,TRBV4-2
CASYAEGLVTDTQYF,TRBJ2-3,TRBV28
CASSEDRPSLMNTEAFF,TRBJ1-1,TRBV6-1
CASSPRRTYEQYF,TRBJ2-7,TRBV6-6
CASSQRQPSNTGELFF,TRBJ2-2,TRBV3-1/TRBV3-2
CASSLGQVEAFF,TRBJ1-1,TRBV25-1
CASSRLSENQPQHF,TRBJ1-5,TRBV16
CASSTSPGDSPLHF,TRBJ1-6,TRBV19
CASSRALTGEYGDEQYF,TRBJ2-7,TRBV18
CAVQGGGYNEQFF,TRBJ2-1,TRBV5-4
CASSPGIGSGLGYF,TRBJ1-3,TRBV11-2
CASSPLGGTNYGYTF,TRBJ1-2,TRBV7-2
CASSQTDYGYTF,TRBJ1-2,TRBV4-1
CASSTRGWNSNQPQHF,TRBJ1-5,TRBV19
CASRSTGALNKQYF,TRBJ2-7,TRBV19
CASSLAGSQYF,TRBJ2-3,TRBV7-2
CASSSGQVTTGELFF,TRBJ2-2,TRBV28
CASSPPGRGVKADGYTF,TRBJ1-2,TRBV18
CASTPGSETQYF,TRBJ2-5,TRBV12-3/TRBV12-4
CASSLDGTGSYEQYF,TRBJ2-7,TRBV7-2
CASSLESHRGSTGELFF,TRBJ2-2,TRBV7-2
CASSRQGSPLHF,TRBJ1-6,TRBV6-5
CASNQGYEQYF,TRBJ2-7,TRBV6-6
CASSSTGHRQETQYF,TRBJ2-5,TRBV6-5
CASSQGAGRDEQYF,TRBJ2-7,TRBV3-1/TRBV3-2
CASSQDRGGTDTQYF,TRBJ2-3,TRBV4-2
CASSFPGTGGEQYF,TRBJ2-7,TRBV28
CASSLLAGYPGELFF,TRBJ2-2,TRBV7-6
CASSTGIYNEQFF,TRBJ2-1,TRBV19
CASSSGTSNTGELFF,TRBJ2-2,TRBV11-3
CASTLGGAREQYF,TRBJ2-7,TRBV28
CSASPTGGAGTGELFF,TRBJ2-2,TRBV20-1
CASSQDPAGRGKLFF,TRBJ1-4,TRBV3-1/TRBV3-2
CASSIKGVHGYTF,TRBJ1-2,TRBV2
CASSLRDRGTPLHF,TRBJ1-6,TRBV7-3
CASSKLAGGLGETQYF,TRBJ2-5,TRBV19
CAWSVLNRGTEAFF,TRBJ1-1,TRBV30
CASSPTLGQGANEQFF,TRBJ2-1,TRBV18
CASRRTGTDTQYF,TRBJ2-3,TRBV12-3/TRBV12-4
CASSPMRAQETQYF,TRBJ2-5,TRBV5-6
CASSEHWVGTGVEQFF,TRBJ2-1,TRBV6-1